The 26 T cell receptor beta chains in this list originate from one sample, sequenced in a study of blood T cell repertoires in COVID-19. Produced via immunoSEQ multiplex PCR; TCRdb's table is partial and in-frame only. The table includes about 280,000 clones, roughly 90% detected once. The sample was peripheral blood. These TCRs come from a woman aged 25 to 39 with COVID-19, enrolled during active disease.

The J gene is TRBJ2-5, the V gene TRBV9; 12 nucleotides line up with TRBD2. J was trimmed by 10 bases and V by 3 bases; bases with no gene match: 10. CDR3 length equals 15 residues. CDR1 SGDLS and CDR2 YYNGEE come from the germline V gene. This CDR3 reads CASSASSLAGGHQYF. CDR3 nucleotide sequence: TGTGCCAGCAGCGCGTCCTCCCTAGCGGGAGGGCACCAGTACTTC.

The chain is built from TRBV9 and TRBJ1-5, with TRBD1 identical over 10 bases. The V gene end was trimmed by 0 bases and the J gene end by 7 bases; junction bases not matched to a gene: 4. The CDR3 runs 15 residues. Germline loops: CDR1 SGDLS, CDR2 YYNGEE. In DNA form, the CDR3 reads TGTGCCAGCAGCGTAGGCGGGACAGGGGACCAGCCCCAGCATTTT. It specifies CASSVGGTGDQPQHF.

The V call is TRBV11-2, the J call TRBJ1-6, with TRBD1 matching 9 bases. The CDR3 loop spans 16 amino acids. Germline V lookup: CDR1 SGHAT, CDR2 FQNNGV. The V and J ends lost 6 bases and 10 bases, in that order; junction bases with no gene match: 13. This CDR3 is CASSASAGTGSSPLHF. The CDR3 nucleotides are TGTGCCAGCAGTGCCTCCGCCGGGACAGGGTCCTCACCCCTCCACTTT.

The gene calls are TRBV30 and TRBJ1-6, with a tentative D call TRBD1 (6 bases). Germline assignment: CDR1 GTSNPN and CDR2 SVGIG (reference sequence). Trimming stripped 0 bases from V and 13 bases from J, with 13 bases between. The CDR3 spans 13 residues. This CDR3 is CAWSVTLGAPLHF. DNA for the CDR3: TGTGCCTGGAGTGTAACTTTGGGGGCCCCCCTCCACTTT.

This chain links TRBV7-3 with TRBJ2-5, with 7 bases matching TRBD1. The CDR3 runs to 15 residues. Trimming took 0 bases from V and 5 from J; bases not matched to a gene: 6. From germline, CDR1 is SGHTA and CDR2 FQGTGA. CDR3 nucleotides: TGTGCCAGCAGCTTAACGGGCCTACAGGGGGAGACCCAGTACTTC. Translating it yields CASSLTGLQGETQYF.

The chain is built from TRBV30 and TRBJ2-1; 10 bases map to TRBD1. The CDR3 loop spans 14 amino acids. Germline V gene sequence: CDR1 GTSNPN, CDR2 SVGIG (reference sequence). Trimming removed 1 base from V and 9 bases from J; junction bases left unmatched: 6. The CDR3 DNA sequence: TGTGCCTGGAGTGGGACAGGGGGTCCCGTTGAGCAGTTCTTC. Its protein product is CAWSGTGGPVEQFF.

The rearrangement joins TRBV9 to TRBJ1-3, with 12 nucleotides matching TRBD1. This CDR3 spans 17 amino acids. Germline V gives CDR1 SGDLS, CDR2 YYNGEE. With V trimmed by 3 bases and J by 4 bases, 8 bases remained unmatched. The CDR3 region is CASSDPGQGAGGNTIYF. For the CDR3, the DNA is TGTGCCAGCAGCGATCCGGGACAGGGGGCAGGAGGAAACACCATATATTTT.

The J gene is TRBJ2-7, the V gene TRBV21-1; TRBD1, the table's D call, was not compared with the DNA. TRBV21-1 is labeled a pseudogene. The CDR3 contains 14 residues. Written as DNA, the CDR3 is TGTGCCAGCAGCAAAGATGGCAGGTACTACGAGCAGTACTTC. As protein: CASSKDGRYYEQYF.

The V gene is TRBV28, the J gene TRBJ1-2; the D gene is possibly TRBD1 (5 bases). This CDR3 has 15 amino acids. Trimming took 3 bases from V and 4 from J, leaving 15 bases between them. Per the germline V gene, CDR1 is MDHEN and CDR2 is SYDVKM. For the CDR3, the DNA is TGTGCCAGCAGTTTGGGCAGGGCGACGGTCTATGGCTACACCTTC. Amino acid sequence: CASSLGRATVYGYTF.

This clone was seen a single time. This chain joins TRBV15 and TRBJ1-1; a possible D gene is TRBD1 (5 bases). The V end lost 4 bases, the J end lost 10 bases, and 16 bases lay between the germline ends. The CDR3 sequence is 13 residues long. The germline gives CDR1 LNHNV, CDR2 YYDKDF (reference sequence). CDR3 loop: CATSKVSGQGAFF. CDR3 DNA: TGTGCCACCAGCAAGGTTTCTGGCCAGGGAGCTTTCTTT.

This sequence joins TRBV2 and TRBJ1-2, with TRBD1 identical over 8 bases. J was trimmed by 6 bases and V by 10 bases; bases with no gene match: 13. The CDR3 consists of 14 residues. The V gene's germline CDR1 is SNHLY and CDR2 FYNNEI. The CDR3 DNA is TGTGCCACCCGCCCGGGCAGGGGGCAGGATGGCTACACCTTC. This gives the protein CATRPGRGQDGYTF.

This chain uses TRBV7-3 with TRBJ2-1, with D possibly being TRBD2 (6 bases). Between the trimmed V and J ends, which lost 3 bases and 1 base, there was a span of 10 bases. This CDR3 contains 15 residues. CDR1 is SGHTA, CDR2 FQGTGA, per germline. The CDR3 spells CASSFVLASYNEQFF. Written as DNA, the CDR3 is TGTGCCAGCAGCTTCGTACTAGCATCCTACAATGAGCAGTTCTTC. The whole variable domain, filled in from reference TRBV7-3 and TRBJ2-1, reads GAGVSQTPSNKVTEKGKYVELRCDPISGHTALYWYRQSLGQGPEFLIYFQGTGAADDSGLPNDRFFAVRPEGSVSTLKIQRTERGDSAVYLCASSFVLASYNEQFFGPGTRLTVL.

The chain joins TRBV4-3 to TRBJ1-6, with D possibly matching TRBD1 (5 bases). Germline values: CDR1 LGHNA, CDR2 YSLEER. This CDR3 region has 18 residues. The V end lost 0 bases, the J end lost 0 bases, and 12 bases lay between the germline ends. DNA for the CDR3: TGCGCCAGCAGCCAAGAACTGGGGCTCAGCTCCTATAATTCACCCCTCCACTTT. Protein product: CASSQELGLSSYNSPLHF.

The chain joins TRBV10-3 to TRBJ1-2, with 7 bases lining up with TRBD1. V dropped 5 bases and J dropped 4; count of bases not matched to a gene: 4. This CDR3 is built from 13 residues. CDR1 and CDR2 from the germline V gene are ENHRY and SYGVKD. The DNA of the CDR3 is TGTGCCATCAGTACAGGGGAGGCCTATGGCTACACCTTC. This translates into CAISTGEAYGYTF.

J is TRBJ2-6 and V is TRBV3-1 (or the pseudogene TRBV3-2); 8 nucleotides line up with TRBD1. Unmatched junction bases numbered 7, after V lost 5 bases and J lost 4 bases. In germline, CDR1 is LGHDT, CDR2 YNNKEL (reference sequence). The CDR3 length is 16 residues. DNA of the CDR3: TGTGCCAGCAGCACCAGACAGGGGACCGGGGCCAACGTCCTGACTTTC. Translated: CASSTRQGTGANVLTF.

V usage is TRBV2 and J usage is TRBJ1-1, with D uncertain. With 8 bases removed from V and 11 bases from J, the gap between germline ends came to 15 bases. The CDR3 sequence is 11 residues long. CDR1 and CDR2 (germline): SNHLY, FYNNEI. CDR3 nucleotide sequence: TGTGCCAGCGAAGAGCCTCTCGGGGCTTTCTTT. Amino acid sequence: CASEEPLGAFF.

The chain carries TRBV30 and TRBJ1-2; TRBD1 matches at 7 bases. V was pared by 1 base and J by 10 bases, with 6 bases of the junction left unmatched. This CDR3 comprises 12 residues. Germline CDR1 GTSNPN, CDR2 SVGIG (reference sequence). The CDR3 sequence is CAWSDSGTAYTF. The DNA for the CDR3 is TGTGCCTGGAGTGACTCCGGGACAGCCTACACCTTC.

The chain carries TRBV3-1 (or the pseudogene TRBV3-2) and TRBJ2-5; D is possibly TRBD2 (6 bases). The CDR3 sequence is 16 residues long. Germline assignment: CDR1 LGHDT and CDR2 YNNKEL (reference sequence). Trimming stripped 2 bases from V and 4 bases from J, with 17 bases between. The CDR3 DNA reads TGTGCCAGCAGCCAAAAGTGGGGGGTTATATCAGAGACCCAGTACTTC. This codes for CASSQKWGVISETQYF.

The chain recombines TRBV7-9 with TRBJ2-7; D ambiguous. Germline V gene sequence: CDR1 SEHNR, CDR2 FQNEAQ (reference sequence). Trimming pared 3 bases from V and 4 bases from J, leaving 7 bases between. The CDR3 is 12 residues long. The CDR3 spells CASSLNGYEQYF. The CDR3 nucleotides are TGTGCCAGCAGCTTGAACGGTTACGAGCAGTACTTC.

In DNA, the CDR3 is TGTGCCAGCAGTATCACCGGGAGCTATGGCTACACCTTC. It specifies CASSITGSYGYTF. The chain recombines TRBV6-2 or TRBV6-3 with TRBJ1-2; D is uncertain. V was shortened by 5 bases and J by 4 bases, with 11 bases between the two germline ends. Germline loops: CDR1 MNHEY, CDR2 SVGEGT. The CDR3 consists of 13 residues.

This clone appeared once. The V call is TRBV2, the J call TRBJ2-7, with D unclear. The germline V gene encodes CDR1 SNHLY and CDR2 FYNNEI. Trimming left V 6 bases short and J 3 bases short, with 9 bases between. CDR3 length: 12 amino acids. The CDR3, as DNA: TGTGCCAGCAGCCGAGCTGTCTACGAGCAGTACTTC. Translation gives CASSRAVYEQYF.

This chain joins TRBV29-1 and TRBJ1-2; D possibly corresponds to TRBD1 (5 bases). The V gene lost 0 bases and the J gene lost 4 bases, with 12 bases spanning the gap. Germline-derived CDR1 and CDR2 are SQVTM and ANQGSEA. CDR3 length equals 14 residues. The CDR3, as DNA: TGCAGCGTTGAAGATCGGCCAGGGCTCTATGGCTACACCTTC. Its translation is CSVEDRPGLYGYTF. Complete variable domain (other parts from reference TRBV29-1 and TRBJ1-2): SAVISQKPSRDICQRGTSLTIQCQVDSQVTMMFWYRQQPGQSLTLIATANQGSEATYESGFVIDKFPISRPNLTFSTLTVSNMSPEDSSIYLCSVEDRPGLYGYTFGSGTRLTVV.

The CDR3 DNA reads TGTGCCAGCTCACCACTGGGGGGGGGCTCCTACAATGAGCAGTTCTTC. Encoded protein: CASSPLGGGSYNEQFF. The chain carries TRBV18 and TRBJ2-1; TRBD2 aligns across 7 bases. Trimming cost V 1 base and J 0 bases; bases outside gene matches: 3. The germline CDR1 and CDR2 sequences are KGHSH and LQKENI. CDR3 size: 16 residues.

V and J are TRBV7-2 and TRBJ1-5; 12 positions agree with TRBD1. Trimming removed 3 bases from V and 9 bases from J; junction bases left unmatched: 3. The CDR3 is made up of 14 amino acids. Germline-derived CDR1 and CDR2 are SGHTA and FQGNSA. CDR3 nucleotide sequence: TGTGCCAGCAGCTTCGGGGACAGGGGGCCGCCCCAGCATTTT. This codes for CASSFGDRGPPQHF.

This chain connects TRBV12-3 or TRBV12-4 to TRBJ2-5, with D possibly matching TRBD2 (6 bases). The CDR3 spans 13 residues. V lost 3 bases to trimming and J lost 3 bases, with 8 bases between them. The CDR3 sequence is CASSLGGKETQYF. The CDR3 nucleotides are TGTGCCAGCAGTTTGGGCGGGAAAGAGACCCAGTACTTC.

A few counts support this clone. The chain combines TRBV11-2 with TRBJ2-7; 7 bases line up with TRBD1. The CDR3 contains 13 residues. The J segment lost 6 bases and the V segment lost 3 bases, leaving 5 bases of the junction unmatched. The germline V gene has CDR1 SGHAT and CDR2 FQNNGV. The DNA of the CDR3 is TGTGCCAGCAGCTTCAACAGGGGAAGCGAGCAGTACTTC. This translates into CASSFNRGSEQYF. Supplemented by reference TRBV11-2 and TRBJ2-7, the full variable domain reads EAGVAQSPRYKIIEKRQSVAFWCNPISGHATLYWYQQILGQGPKLLIQFQNNGVVDDSQLPKDRFSAERLKGVDSTLKIQPAKLEDSAVYLCASSFNRGSEQYFGPGTRLTVT.